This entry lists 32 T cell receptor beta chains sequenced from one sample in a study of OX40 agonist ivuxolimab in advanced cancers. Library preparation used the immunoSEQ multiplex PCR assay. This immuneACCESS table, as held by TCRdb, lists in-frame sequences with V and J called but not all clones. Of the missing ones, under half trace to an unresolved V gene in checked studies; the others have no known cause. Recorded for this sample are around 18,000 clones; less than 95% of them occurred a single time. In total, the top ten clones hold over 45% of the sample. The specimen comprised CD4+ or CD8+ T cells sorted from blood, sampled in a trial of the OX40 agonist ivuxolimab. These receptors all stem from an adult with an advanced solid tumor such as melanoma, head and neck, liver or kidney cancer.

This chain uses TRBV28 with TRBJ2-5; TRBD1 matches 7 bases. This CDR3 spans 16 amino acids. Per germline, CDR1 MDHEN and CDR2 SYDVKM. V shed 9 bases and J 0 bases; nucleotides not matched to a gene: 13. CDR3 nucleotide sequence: TGTGCCAGTGCAGGGACAGCGAGCCTGTACCAAGAGACCCAGTACTTC. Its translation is CASAGTASLYQETQYF.

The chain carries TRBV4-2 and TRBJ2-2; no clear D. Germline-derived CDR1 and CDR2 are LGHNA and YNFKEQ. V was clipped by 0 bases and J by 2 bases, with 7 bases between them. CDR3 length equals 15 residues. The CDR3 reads CASSQDFLNTGELFF. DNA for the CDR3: TGTGCCAGCAGCCAAGATTTCTTAAACACCGGGGAGCTGTTTTTT.

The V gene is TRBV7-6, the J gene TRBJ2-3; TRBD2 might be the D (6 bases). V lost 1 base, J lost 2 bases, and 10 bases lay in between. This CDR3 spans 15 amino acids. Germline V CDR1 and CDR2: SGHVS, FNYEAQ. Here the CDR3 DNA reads TGTGCCAGCAGCTTAGTATCTAGCGCCACAGATACGCAGTATTTT. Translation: CASSLVSSATDTQYF.

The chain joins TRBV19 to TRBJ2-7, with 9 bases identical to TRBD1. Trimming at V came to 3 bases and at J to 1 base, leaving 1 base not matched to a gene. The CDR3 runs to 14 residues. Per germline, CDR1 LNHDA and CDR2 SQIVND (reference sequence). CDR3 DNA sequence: TGTGCCAGTAGTATCGGACAGGGGTCCTACGAGCAGTACTTC. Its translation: CASSIGQGSYEQYF. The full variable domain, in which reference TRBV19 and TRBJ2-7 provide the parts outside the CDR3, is DGGITQSPKYLFRKEGQNVTLSCEQNLNHDAMYWYRQDPGQGLRLIYYSQIVNDFQKGDIAEGYSVSREKKESFPLTVTSAQKNPTAFYLCASSIGQGSYEQYFGPGTRLTVT.

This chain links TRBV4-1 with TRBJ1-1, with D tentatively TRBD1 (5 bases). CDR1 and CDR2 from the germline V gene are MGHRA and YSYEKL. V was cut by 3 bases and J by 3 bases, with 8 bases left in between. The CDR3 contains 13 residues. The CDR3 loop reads CASSHGGDTEAFF. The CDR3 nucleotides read TGCGCCAGCAGCCATGGGGGGGACACTGAAGCTTTCTTT.

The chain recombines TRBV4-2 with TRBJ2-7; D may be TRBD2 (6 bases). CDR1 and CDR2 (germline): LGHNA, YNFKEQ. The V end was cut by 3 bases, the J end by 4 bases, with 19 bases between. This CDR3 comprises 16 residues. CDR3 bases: TGTGCCAGCAGCCAGGGGCTGGGGGACTCTGGTTACGAGCAGTACTTC. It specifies CASSQGLGDSGYEQYF.

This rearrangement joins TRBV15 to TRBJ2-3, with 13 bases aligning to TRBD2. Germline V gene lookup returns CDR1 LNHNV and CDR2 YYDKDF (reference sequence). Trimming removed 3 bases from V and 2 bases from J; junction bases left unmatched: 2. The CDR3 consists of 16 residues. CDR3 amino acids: CATSRGTSGITDTQYF. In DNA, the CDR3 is TGTGCCACCAGCAGGGGGACTAGCGGGATCACAGATACGCAGTATTTT.

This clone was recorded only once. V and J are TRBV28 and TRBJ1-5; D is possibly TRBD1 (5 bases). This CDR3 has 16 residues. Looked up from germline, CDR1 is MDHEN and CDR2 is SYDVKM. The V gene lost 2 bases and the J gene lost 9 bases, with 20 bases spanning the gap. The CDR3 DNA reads TGTGCCAGCAGTTTACCAGCGGTGAGGGATCAGGGGCCCCAGCATTTT. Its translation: CASSLPAVRDQGPQHF.

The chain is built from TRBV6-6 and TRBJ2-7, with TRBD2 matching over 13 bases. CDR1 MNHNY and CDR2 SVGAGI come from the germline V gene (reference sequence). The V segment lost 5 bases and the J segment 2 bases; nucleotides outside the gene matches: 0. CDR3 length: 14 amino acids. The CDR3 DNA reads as TGTGCCAGCAGTGGGACTAGCGGGACCTACGAGCAGTACTTC. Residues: CASSGTSGTYEQYF.

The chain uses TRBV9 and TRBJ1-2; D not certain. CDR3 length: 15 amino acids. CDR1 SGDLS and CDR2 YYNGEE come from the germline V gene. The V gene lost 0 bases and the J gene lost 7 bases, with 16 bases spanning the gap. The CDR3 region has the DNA TGTGCCAGCAGCGTAGCGGAGCCCGATGTCCGTGGCTACACCTTC. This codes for CASSVAEPDVRGYTF.

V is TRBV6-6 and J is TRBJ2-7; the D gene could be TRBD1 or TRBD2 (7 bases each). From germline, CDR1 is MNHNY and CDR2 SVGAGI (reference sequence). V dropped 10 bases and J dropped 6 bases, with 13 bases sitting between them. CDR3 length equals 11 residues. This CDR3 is CATGGGSEQYF. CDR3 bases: TGTGCCACAGGGGGGGGGAGCGAGCAGTACTTC.

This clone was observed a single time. The CDR3 region is CASSVPGLGAYEQYF. The CDR3 coding sequence is TGTGCCAGCAGCGTTCCAGGACTAGGTGCCTACGAGCAGTACTTC. J is TRBJ2-7 and V is TRBV11-3; 7 bases match TRBD2. CDR3 size: 15 residues. The germline V gene has CDR1 SGHNT and CDR2 YENEEA. The ends lost 5 bases at V and 2 bases at J; junction bases unmatched: 9.

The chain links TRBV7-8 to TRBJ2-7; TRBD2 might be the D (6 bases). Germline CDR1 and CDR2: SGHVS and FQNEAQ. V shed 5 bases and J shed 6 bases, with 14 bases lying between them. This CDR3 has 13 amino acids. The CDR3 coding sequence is TGTGCCAGCAGCCTCCTTGGCGGGGCCGAGCAGTACTTC. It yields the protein CASSLLGGAEQYF.

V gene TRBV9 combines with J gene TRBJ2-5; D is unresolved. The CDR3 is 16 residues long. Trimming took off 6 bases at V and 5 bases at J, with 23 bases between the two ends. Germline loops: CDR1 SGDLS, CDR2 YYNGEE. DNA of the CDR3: TGTGCCAGCATTACTAACCGGACCAACCCCGGGGAGACCCAGTACTTC. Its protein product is CASITNRTNPGETQYF.

The CDR3 DNA reads TGTGCCAGTAGTATCCGGACAGGAGGCACAGATACGCAGTATTTT. The encoded protein is CASSIRTGGTDTQYF. The chain has TRBV19 and TRBJ2-3, with 7 bases aligning to TRBD1. V lost 3 bases, J lost 1 base, and 4 bases stayed unmatched. The CDR3 spans 15 residues. Germline V gene data show CDR1 as LNHDA and CDR2 as SQIVND (reference sequence). Combining the CDR3 with reference TRBV19 and TRBJ2-3 gives the whole variable domain DGGITQSPKYLFRKEGQNVTLSCEQNLNHDAMYWYRQDPGQGLRLIYYSQIVNDFQKGDIAEGYSVSREKKESFPLTVTSAQKNPTAFYLCASSIRTGGTDTQYFGPGTRLTVL.

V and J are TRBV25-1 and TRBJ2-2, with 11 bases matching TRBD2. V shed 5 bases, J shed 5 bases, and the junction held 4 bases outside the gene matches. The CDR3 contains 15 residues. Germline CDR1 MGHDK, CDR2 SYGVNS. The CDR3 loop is CASSKTSGSTGELFF. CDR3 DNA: TGTGCCAGCAGTAAAACTAGCGGGAGTACCGGGGAGCTGTTTTTT.

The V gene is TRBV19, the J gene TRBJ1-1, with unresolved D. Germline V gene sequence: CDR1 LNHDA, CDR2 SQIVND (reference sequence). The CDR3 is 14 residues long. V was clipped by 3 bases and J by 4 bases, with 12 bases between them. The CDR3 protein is CASSMAGGVTEAFF. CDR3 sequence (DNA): TGTGCCAGTAGTATGGCAGGTGGGGTCACTGAAGCTTTCTTT.

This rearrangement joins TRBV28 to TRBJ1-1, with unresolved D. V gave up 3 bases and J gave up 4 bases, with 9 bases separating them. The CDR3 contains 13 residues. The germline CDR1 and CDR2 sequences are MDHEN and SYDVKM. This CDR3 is CASSFRGSTEAFF. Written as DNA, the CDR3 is TGTGCCAGCAGTTTTCGAGGGAGCACTGAAGCTTTCTTT.

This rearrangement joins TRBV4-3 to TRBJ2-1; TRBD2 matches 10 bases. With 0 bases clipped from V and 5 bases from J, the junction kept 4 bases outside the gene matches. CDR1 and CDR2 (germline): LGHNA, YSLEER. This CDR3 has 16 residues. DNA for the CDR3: TGCGCCAGCAGCCAAGATCCTAGCGGGGGAAACAATGAGCAGTTCTTC. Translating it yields CASSQDPSGGNNEQFF.

CDR3 coding DNA: TGTGCCAGCAAAAAGGCGGGCCCGACCTACAATGAGCAGTTCTTC. Translating it yields CASKKAGPTYNEQFF. The genes are TRBV2 and TRBJ2-1; a weak D match, TRBD2 (5 bases). The V and J ends lost 7 bases and 2 bases respectively, with 15 bases between them. The CDR3 loop spans 15 amino acids. CDR1 is SNHLY and CDR2 is FYNNEI in the germline V gene.

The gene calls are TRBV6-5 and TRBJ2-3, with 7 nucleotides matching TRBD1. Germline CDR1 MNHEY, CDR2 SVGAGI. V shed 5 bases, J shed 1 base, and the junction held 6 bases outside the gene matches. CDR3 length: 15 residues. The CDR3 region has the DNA TGTGCCAGCAGTCGACAGGGAATACGCACAGATACGCAGTATTTT. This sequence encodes CASSRQGIRTDTQYF.

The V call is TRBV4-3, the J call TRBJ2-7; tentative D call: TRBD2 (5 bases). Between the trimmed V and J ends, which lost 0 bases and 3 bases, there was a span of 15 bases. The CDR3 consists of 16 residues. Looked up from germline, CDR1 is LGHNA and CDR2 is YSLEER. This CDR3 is CASSQDRGSNFYEQYF. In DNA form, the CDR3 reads TGCGCCAGCAGCCAAGATCGAGGGAGTAATTTCTACGAGCAGTACTTC.

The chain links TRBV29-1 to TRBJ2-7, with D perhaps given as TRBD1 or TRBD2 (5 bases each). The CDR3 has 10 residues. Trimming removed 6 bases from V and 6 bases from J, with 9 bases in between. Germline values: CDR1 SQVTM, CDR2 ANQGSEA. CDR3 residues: CSVQGVEQYF. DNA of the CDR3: TGCAGCGTCCAGGGAGTCGAGCAGTACTTC.

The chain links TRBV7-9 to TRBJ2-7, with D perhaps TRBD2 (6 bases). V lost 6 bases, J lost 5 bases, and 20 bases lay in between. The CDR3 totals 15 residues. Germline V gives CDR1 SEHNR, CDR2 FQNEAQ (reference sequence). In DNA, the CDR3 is TGTGCCAGCAGACTACTAGCTACGGGAGTTCACGAGCAGTACTTC. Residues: CASRLLATGVHEQYF.

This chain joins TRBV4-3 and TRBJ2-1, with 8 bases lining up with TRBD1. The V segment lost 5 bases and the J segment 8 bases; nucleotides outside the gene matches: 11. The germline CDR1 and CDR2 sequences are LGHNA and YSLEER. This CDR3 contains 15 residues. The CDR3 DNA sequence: TGCGCCAGCAGCTATGACAGGGGAGTAGTCGATGAGCAGTTCTTC. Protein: CASSYDRGVVDEQFF.

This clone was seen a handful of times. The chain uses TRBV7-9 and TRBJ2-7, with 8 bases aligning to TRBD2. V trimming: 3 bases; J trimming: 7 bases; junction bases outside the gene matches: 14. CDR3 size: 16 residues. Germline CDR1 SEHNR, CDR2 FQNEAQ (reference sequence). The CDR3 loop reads CASSLTPGTRGGEQYF. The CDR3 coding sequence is TGTGCCAGCAGCTTGACCCCCGGGACTAGGGGTGGGGAGCAGTACTTC. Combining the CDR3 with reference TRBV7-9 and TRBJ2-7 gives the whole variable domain DTGVSQNPRHKITKRGQNVTFRCDPISEHNRLYWYRQTLGQGPEFLTYFQNEAQLEKSRLLSDRFSAERPKGSFSTLEIQRTEQGDSAMYLCASSLTPGTRGGEQYFGPGTRLTVT.

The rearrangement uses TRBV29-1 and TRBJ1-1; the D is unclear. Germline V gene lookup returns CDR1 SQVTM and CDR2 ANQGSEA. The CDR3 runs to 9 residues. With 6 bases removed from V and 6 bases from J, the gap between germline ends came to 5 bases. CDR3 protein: CSVSPEAFF. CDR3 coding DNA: TGCAGCGTAAGCCCTGAAGCTTTCTTT.

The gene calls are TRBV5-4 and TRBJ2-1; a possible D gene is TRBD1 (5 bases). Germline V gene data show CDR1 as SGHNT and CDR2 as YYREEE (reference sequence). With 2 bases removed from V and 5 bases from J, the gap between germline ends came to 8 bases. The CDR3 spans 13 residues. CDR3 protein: CASSLTGNNEQFF. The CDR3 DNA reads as TGTGCCAGCAGCTTAACAGGAAACAATGAGCAGTTCTTC.

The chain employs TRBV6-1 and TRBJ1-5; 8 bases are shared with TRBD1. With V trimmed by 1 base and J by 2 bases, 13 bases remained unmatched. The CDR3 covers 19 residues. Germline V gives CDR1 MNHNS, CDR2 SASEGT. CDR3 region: CASSEGRGLGPYGNQPQHF. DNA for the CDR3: TGTGCCAGCAGTGAAGGCAGGGGGCTAGGTCCCTACGGCAATCAGCCCCAGCATTTT.

CDR3 protein: CASSPSLAGEEDEQFF. The CDR3, as DNA: TGTGCCAGCAGTCCAAGCTTAGCGGGAGAGGAGGATGAGCAGTTCTTC. This chain connects TRBV27 to TRBJ2-1, with TRBD2 identical over 9 bases. This CDR3 has 16 amino acids. Germline V gives CDR1 MNHEY, CDR2 SMNVEV (reference sequence). J lost 8 bases, V lost 5 bases, and 13 bases had no gene match.

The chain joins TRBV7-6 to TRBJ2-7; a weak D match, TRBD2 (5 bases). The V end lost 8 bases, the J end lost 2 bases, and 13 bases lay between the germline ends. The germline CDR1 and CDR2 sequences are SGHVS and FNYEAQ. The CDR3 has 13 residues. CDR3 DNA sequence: TGTGCCAGCTCGTTGCGGGCCGCCTACGAGCAGTACTTC. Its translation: CASSLRAAYEQYF.

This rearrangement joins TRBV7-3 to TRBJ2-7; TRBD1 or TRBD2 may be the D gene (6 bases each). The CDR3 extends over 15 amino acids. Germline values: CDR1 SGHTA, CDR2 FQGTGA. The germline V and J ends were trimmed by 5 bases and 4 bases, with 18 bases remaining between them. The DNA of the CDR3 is TGTGCCAGCAGCCCTTCAGATAGGGGGACTTACGAGCAGTACTTC. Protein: CASSPSDRGTYEQYF.